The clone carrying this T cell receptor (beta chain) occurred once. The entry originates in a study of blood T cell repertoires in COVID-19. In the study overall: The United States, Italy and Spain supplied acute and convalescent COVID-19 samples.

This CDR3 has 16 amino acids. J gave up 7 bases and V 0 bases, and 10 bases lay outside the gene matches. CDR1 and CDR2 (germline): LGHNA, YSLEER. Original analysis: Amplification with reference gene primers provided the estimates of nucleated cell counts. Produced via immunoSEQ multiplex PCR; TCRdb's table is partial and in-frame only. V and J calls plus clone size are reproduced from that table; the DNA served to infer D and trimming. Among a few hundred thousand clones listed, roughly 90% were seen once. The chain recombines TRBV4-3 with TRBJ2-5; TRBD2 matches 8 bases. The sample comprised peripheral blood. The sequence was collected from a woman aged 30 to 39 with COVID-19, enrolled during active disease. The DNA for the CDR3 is TGCGCCAGCAGCCAAGATCGGATAGCGGGATTAGGGACCCAGTACTTC. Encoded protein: CASSQDRIAGLGTQYF.